One sample yielded the 2 T cell receptor beta chains listed below, sequenced in a study of regulatory T cells in long-lasting Graves disease listed by TCRdb under 2021. In the paper's terms, the time point label means: newly diagnosed GD, antithyroid drugs for less than 3 months. For both TCR sequencing and RNA sequencing, RNA was extracted from PBMCs using TRIzol. The method was multiplex PCR. The data were produced on an Illumina HiSeq 4000. CDR3 regions were amplified by Arm-PCR with iRepertoire HTBI primers to construct TCR beta libraries. TCRdb reanalyzed the raw reads on its own, using fastp at Q25 for trimming and MiXCR for clone calling, and kept in-frame beta chains. Rows with a matching CDR3 protein are joined into one entry that keeps the most common DNA and genes. This sample holds some 490,000 distinct CDR3 sequences; about 11% were observed only once. The biggest ten clones account for more than 8% of the sample.

The same data also went into a second study, on T cells in Graves' hyperthyroidism and ophthalmopathy.

The specimen comprised peripheral blood mononuclear cells (PBMCs), sampled at new diagnosis, from a patient treated with antithyroid drugs. These receptors were obtained from a woman aged 25 to 39 with Graves disease. Donor details come from another sample of the same person, matched by shared clones.

This clonotype was observed a few times. This chain uses TRBV7-6 with TRBJ1-6, with a tentative D call TRBD1 (5 bases). The ends were cut back, 5 bases at V and 10 bases at J, with 24 bases in the middle. In germline, CDR1 is SGHVS, CDR2 FNYEAQ. The CDR3 totals 17 residues. The CDR3, as DNA: TGTGCCAGCAGCCTTAGCGGTGGGGGGGGTTTAGAGTCACCCCTCCACTTT. This gives the protein CASSLSGGGGLESPLHF.

The DNA of the CDR3 is TGCAGTGCTAGAGAAGGCGGGACTAACACTGAAGCTTTCTTT. This sequence encodes CSAREGGTNTEAFF. V usage is TRBV20-1 and J usage is TRBJ1-1; perhaps TRBD1 as D (5 bases). The CDR3 sequence is 14 residues long. Germline V gene lookup returns CDR1 DFQATT and CDR2 SNEGSKA (reference sequence). Trimming removed 0 bases at V and 2 bases at J, with 10 bases between.